Each of the 23 T cell receptor beta chains below was sequenced from the same sample in a study of blood T cells in healthy people across ages. Sample-barcoded 5' priming and a J-beta primer mix drove a second PCR of about 7 to 12 cycles. TCRdb reprocessed the 5' RACE reads via MiXCR and lists one record per CDR3 protein. The sample lists 1,100,000 or so distinct CDR3 sequences; more than 35% were seen once. Sequenced: blood. The receptor set was obtained from a woman aged 55-69 years in good health.

To note about this clonotype: At one boundary the junction diverges from the germline segment, which might be a read error. The V call is TRBV5-1, the J call TRBJ2-7, with 9 bases lining up with TRBD1. The CDR3 length is 16 residues. Looked up from germline, CDR1 is SGHRS and CDR2 is YFSETQ. The CDR3 nucleotides are TGCGCCAGCAGCAACAAACCGGGACAGGGTTCCTGCGAGCAGTACTTC. Translating it yields CASSNKPGQGSCEQYF.

The rearrangement joins TRBV20-1 to TRBJ2-5, with D perhaps matching TRBD1 (6 bases). Germline values: CDR1 DFQATT, CDR2 SNEGSKA (reference sequence). Trimming took off 7 bases at V and 1 base at J, with 7 bases between the two ends. The CDR3 consists of 11 residues. The DNA of the CDR3 is TGCAGTGGGACAGCCCAAGAGACCCAGTACTTC. The encoded protein is CSGTAQETQYF.

The rearrangement joins TRBV7-2 to TRBJ1-1; the D gene is possibly TRBD1 (6 bases). Germline values: CDR1 SGHTA, CDR2 FQGNSA. The CDR3 runs 17 residues. The V gene lost 5 bases and the J gene lost 1 base, with 20 bases spanning the gap. CDR3 nucleotides: TGTGCCAGCAGCCCACCGGACAGCCCCCCCTCGAACACTGAAGCTTTCTTT. This gives the protein CASSPPDSPPSNTEAFF. The full variable domain, with the rest looked up from reference TRBV7-2 and TRBJ1-1, is GAGVSQSPSNKVTEKGKDVELRCDPISGHTALYWYRQSLGQGLEFLIYFQGNSAPDKSGLPSDRFSAERTGGSVSTLTIQRTQQEDSAVYLCASSPPDSPPSNTEAFFGQGTRLTVV.

This rearrangement joins TRBV20-1 to TRBJ2-1; D perhaps matches TRBD2 (6 bases). Between the trimmed V and J ends, which lost 6 bases and 6 bases, there was a span of 21 bases. The CDR3 covers 15 residues. Germline values: CDR1 DFQATT, CDR2 SNEGSKA (reference sequence). The CDR3 region has the DNA TGCAGTGCCCCAGTGAGAGTACTAGCCGTCAATGAGCAGTTCTTC. The encoded protein is CSAPVRVLAVNEQFF.

A note on this clonotype: Its ends do not fully match the called genes, so a read error is possible. The chain joins TRBV6-1 to TRBJ2-7, with a possible D match to TRBD2 (6 bases). The CDR3 covers 15 residues. CDR1 is MNHNS, CDR2 SASEGT, per germline. CDR3 sequence reads: CTSSLGSRGHYEQYF. The CDR3 region has the DNA TGTACCAGCAGCCTCGGGAGCCGGGGCCACTACGAGCAGTACTTC.

J is TRBJ2-7 and V is TRBV6-1; D is perhaps TRBD2 (6 bases). The CDR3 covers 11 residues. With 8 bases removed from V and 3 bases from J, the gap between germline ends came to 8 bases. CDR1 MNHNS and CDR2 SASEGT come from the germline V gene. The chain's CDR3 is CASQGLYEQYF. In DNA, the CDR3 is TGTGCCAGCCAGGGACTCTACGAGCAGTACTTC.

The rearrangement joins TRBV5-6 to TRBJ2-5; D is perhaps TRBD1 or TRBD2 (5 bases each). V lost 0 bases and J lost 5, with 14 bases in between. The CDR3 runs to 15 residues. Per germline, CDR1 SGHDT and CDR2 YYEEEE. The CDR3 sequence: CASSLDPGRKETQYF. Written as DNA, the CDR3 is TGTGCCAGCAGCTTGGATCCGGGACGGAAGGAGACCCAGTACTTC.

V usage is TRBV5-6 and J usage is TRBJ2-3; TRBD1 matches at 7 bases. CDR3 size: 16 residues. The germline gives CDR1 SGHDT, CDR2 YYEEEE. Unmatched junction bases numbered 11, after V lost 5 bases and J lost 2 bases. The CDR3 coding sequence is TGTGCCAGCAGACCTACAGGGGCCAGTTACACAGATACGCAGTATTTT. It encodes CASRPTGASYTDTQYF.

This chain connects TRBV12-5 to TRBJ2-7; D possibly corresponds to TRBD1 (6 bases). The J call may not be correct, given that the DNA end is closer to TRBJ2-5. Germline V gives CDR1 LGHNT, CDR2 FRNRAP. The CDR3 sequence is 12 residues long. CDR3 sequence: CASAGGGETQYF. In nucleotides, the CDR3 is TGTGCTAGTGCTGGGGGCGGAGAGACCCAGTACTTC.

This clonotype was observed a single time. CDR3 bases: TGTGCCAGCAGCTTAGCTGACGGAGAGGTCTACGAGCAGTACTTC. Translating gives CASSLADGEVYEQYF. The chain couples TRBV7-2 to TRBJ2-5; D gene unclear. The DNA end is more similar to TRBJ2-7, so the J call may be wrong. CDR3 size: 15 residues. The germline V gene has CDR1 SGHTA and CDR2 FQGNSA.

The chain employs TRBV6-1 and TRBJ2-5, with a weak D call TRBD1 (6 bases). There are 15 residues in the CDR3. The germline CDR1 and CDR2 sequences are MNHNS and SASEGT. V dropped 2 bases and J dropped 7 bases, with 17 bases sitting between them. The CDR3 is CASSELPTGLGTQYF. The CDR3 nucleotides read TGTGCCAGCAGTGAACTACCTACAGGGTTGGGGACCCAGTACTTC.

This sequence joins TRBV7-8 and TRBJ2-1; TRBD2 aligns across 12 bases. V lost 1 base to trimming and J lost 8 bases; unmatched junction nucleotides: 6. Germline values: CDR1 SGHVS, CDR2 FQNEAQ. The CDR3 has 16 amino acids. Here the CDR3 DNA reads TGTGCCAGCAGCTTAGAAACGCGACTAGCGGGAGATGAGCAGTTCTTC. It codes for CASSLETRLAGDEQFF.

This rearrangement joins TRBV20-1 to TRBJ2-7, with D possibly matching TRBD2 (5 bases). V lost 0 bases and J 4 bases, leaving 16 bases between the germline ends. CDR1 is DFQATT, CDR2 SNEGSKA, per germline (reference sequence). The CDR3 is 15 amino acids. As DNA, the CDR3 is TGCAGTGCTAGAGATATGGCGGGCCAGATTTACGAGCAGTACTTC. Translated: CSARDMAGQIYEQYF.

The genes are TRBV2 and TRBJ2-7; no clear D. Trimming stripped 6 bases from V and 3 bases from J, with 9 bases between. The germline V gene encodes CDR1 SNHLY and CDR2 FYNNEI. The CDR3 runs to 12 residues. The CDR3 here is CASSVGYYEQYF. As DNA, the CDR3 is TGTGCCAGCAGCGTGGGGTACTACGAGCAGTACTTC. The full variable domain, in which reference TRBV2 and TRBJ2-7 provide the parts outside the CDR3, is EPEVTQTPSHQVTQMGQEVILRCVPISNHLYFYWYRQILGQKVEFLVSFYNNEISEKSEIFDDQFSVERPDGSNFTLKIRSTKLEDSAMYFCASSVGYYEQYFGPGTRLTVT.

The J gene is TRBJ2-1, the V gene TRBV25-1; TRBD1 matches 7 bases. The V gene end was trimmed by 6 bases and the J gene end by 0 bases; junction bases not matched to a gene: 5. The CDR3 spans 15 residues. The germline CDR1 and CDR2 sequences are MGHDK and SYGVNS. The DNA of the CDR3 is TGTGCCAGCAGCGAAGGGGGCTTCTCCTACAATGAGCAGTTCTTC. Translated: CASSEGGFSYNEQFF. Using reference TRBV25-1 and TRBJ2-1 for the parts outside the CDR3, the full variable domain is EADIYQTPRYLVIGTGKKITLECSQTMGHDKMYWYQQDPGMELHLIHYSYGVNSTEKGDLSSESTVSRIRTEHFPLTLESARPSHTSQYLCASSEGGFSYNEQFFGPGTRLTVL.

This clonotype was found many times. The gene calls are TRBV12-3 or TRBV12-4 and TRBJ2-4, with a weak D call TRBD1 (5 bases). The V end was cut by 6 bases, the J end by 13 bases, with 19 bases between. The CDR3 runs 13 residues. The CDR3 is CASRTEERTGQYF. CDR3 nucleotides: TGTGCCAGCAGGACAGAGGAGAGGACGGGCCAGTACTTC.

V usage is TRBV3-1 and J usage is TRBJ1-6; no clear D gene. Germline V gene data show CDR1 as LGHDT and CDR2 as YNNKEL (reference sequence). The CDR3 runs to 12 residues. Trimming left V 1 base short and J 7 bases short, with 2 bases between. DNA of the CDR3: TGTGCCAGCAGCCAAGCAAATTCACCCCTCCACTTT. This codes for CASSQANSPLHF.

This chain connects TRBV29-1 to TRBJ1-2; tentative D call: TRBD1 (5 bases). There are 13 residues in the CDR3. Per the germline V gene, CDR1 is SQVTM and CDR2 is ANQGSEA. With 3 bases removed from V and 4 bases from J, the gap between germline ends came to 12 bases. CDR3 protein: CSVDGGFGYGYTF. The CDR3 DNA reads as TGCAGCGTTGACGGGGGATTCGGCTATGGCTACACCTTC.

On this clonotype itself: Sequence at one end of the junction differs from germline and may be a read error. Written as DNA, the CDR3 is TGTGCCTGCAGTTCAGGACAGTTCTATGGCTACACCTTC. It yields the protein CACSSGQFYGYTF. The chain links TRBV27 to TRBJ1-2, with D perhaps TRBD1 (6 bases). CDR3 length equals 13 residues. Germline-derived CDR1 and CDR2 are MNHEY and SMNVEV (reference sequence).

The chain links TRBV4-1 to TRBJ2-4, with D maybe TRBD1 (7 bases). Per the germline V gene, CDR1 is MGHRA and CDR2 is YSYEKL. This CDR3 has 15 residues. Trimming shortened V by 3 bases and J by 3 bases, and 12 bases separated the two germline ends. Here the CDR3 reads CASSQGQGGKNIQYF. CDR3 bases: TGCGCCAGCAGCCAGGGGCAGGGGGGCAAAAACATTCAGTACTTC.

The V and J genes are TRBV2 and TRBJ2-7; 10 bases align to TRBD1. Losses at the gene ends were 6 bases for V and 7 bases for J; bases not matched to a gene: 6. Germline values: CDR1 SNHLY, CDR2 FYNNEI. The CDR3 has 13 residues. CDR3: CASRDRGKREQYF. CDR3 sequence (DNA): TGTGCCAGCAGGGACAGGGGGAAGAGGGAGCAGTACTTC.

CDR3 coding DNA: TGTGCCAGCAGGATCCCGGCGGCTGGTACTAATGAAAAACTGTTTTTT. The encoded protein is CASRIPAAGTNEKLFF. This chain joins TRBV28 and TRBJ1-4, with no clear D. V shed 6 bases and J shed 2 bases, with 16 bases lying between them. CDR3 length equals 16 residues. Per germline, CDR1 MDHEN and CDR2 SYDVKM. Variable domain in full (rest from reference TRBV28 and TRBJ1-4): DVKVTQSSRYLVKRTGEKVFLECVQDMDHENMFWYRQDPGLGLRLIYFSYDVKMKEKGDIPEGYSVSREKKERFSLILESASTNQTSMYLCASRIPAAGTNEKLFFGSGTQLSVL.

This clonotype was found many times. V is TRBV7-2 and J is TRBJ2-1, with 8 bases matching TRBD1. J was trimmed by 6 bases and V by 4 bases; bases with no gene match: 8. The CDR3 is 15 residues long. The V gene's germline CDR1 is SGHTA and CDR2 FQGNSA. The CDR3 loop is CASSSQGQGGNEQFF. CDR3 DNA sequence: TGTGCCAGCAGCTCCCAAGGACAGGGAGGCAATGAGCAGTTCTTC.